What follows describes a single TCR beta chain. Methods used by the authors: Using reference gene primer amplification, nucleated cell counts were estimated. Libraries were prepared by immunoSEQ multiplex PCR; TCRdb keeps only in-frame clonotypes and omits some of them. For V, J and clone size, that table is used; D and trimming come from the DNA. The sample has fewer than 450,000 clones, around 88% seen once. The CDR3 length is 15 residues. The germline V gene encodes CDR1 SGHTA and CDR2 FQGNSA. With 2 bases removed from V and 0 bases from J, the gap between germline ends came to 8 bases. This sample is part of a study of blood T cell repertoires in COVID-19.

The rearrangement joins TRBV7-2 to TRBJ1-5, with no clear D. This clonotype originated in a woman aged 45-65 years with COVID-19, enrolled during active disease. Sequences were obtained from peripheral blood. As DNA, the CDR3 is TGTGCCAGCAGCTTAATAAGCTTTAGCAATCAGCCCCAGCATTTT. Its translation: CASSLISFSNQPQHF.